This is a list of T cell receptor beta chains from one sample in a study of radiation and T cells in renal cell carcinoma. Sequencing was performed with immunoSEQ multiplex PCR; in TCRdb, only in-frame clones are kept and a portion is missing. This table has roughly 120,000 clones, roughly 80% appearing once. Sequencing was performed on blood, taken from a patient whose treatment included radiotherapy and nephrectomy. The receptors derive from a woman in her sixties with renal cell carcinoma. Each CDR3 is given with its conserved first and last residue. A D gene is named only where the DNA matches it firmly. Size values are once, few and many counts, or a class for expanded clones, and some rows have none.

clone_size,v_call,d_call,j_call,cdr3_nt,cdr3_aa
.,TRBV11-2,.,TRBJ2-5,TGTGCCAGCAGCCGAAGAGGGGGAGGAGAGACCCAGTACTTC,CASSRRGGGETQYF
.,TRBV4-3,TRBD2,TRBJ2-5,TGCGCCAGCAGCCAAGATCTCCTAGCGGGAGGAGTGGAGACCCAGTACTTC,CASSQDLLAGGVETQYF
.,TRBV28,TRBD1,TRBJ2-7,TGTGCCAGCGTCAGAAGGTCGGGACGCCGGGACAGGGGCTACGAGCAGTACTTC,CASVRRSGRRDRGYEQYF
few,TRBV20-1,.,TRBJ1-1,TGCAGTGCTCAGAGGGGGACTGAAGCTTTCTTT,CSAQRGTEAFF
.,TRBV7-2,.,TRBJ2-7,TGTGCCAGCAGCTTAAGTGGGCCTTACGAGCAGTACTTC,CASSLSGPYEQYF
.,TRBV5-4,.,TRBJ2-5,TGTGCCAGCAGCCTCCAAGAGACCCAGTACTTC,CASSLQETQYF
.,TRBV6-6,.,TRBJ1-2,TGTGCCAGCACCTTGGACGTACTATTTCCCTATGGCTACACCTTC,CASTLDVLFPYGYTF
.,TRBV6-1,.,TRBJ1-2,TGTGCCAGCAGTCCCAGACGAACAACTAACTATGGCTACACCTTC,CASSPRRTTNYGYTF
.,TRBV19,.,TRBJ1-2,TGTGCCAGTAGCGAGCGCGGGGGCGGTGGCTACACCTTC,CASSERGGGGYTF
.,TRBV9,.,TRBJ1-1,TGTGCCAGCAGCGGGAACACTGAAGCTTTCTTT,CASSGNTEAFF
few,TRBV19,TRBD1,TRBJ2-7,TGTGCCAGTAGTCCTCTCACCGGGACAGGGGAAGTCCGGTCCGCAAAGGAGCAGTACTTC,CASSPLTGTGEVRSAKEQYF
.,TRBV6-1,.,TRBJ2-2,TGTGCCAGCAGTGAAGGTCCCAGGGGAGACACCGGGGAGCTGTTTTTT,CASSEGPRGDTGELFF
.,TRBV25-1,.,TRBJ1-1,TGTGCCAGCACCCCTGGACACAACACTGAAGCTTTCTTT,CASTPGHNTEAFF
.,TRBV18,.,TRBJ1-3,TGTGCCAGCTCACCACGAGGAACCTCTGGAAACACCATATATTTT,CASSPRGTSGNTIYF
few,TRBV5-1,TRBD1,TRBJ1-1,TGCGCCAGCAGCTTCGGGACAGACACTGAAGCTTTCTTT,CASSFGTDTEAFF
.,TRBV9,TRBD1,TRBJ2-5,TGTGCCAGCAGCGTAGCTACGGAACAGGGGTCGGAGGAGACCCAGTACTTC,CASSVATEQGSEETQYF
.,TRBV11-3,.,TRBJ2-2,TGTGCCAGCAGCTTAGATCCCGGCGGGGAGCTGTTTTTT,CASSLDPGGELFF
.,TRBV14,.,TRBJ2-3,TGTGCCAGCAGCCAAGTTTCCCGCCCTAGCACAGATACGCAGTATTTT,CASSQVSRPSTDTQYF
.,TRBV2,.,TRBJ1-6,TGTGCCAGCAGGCCGTTGACCTCAGGACGGATTAATTCACCCCTCCACTTT,CASRPLTSGRINSPLHF
.,TRBV6-1,.,TRBJ1-5,TGTGCCAGCAGGGACAACCTCTATAGCAATCAGCCCCAGCATTTT,CASRDNLYSNQPQHF
.,TRBV9,.,TRBJ1-2,TGTGCCAGCAGCGTGGGTAGAATGGGCTTCAACTATGGCTACACCTTC,CASSVGRMGFNYGYTF
.,TRBV10-2,.,TRBJ1-2,TGCGCCAGCGGGTTAGGGGCAGGTGGCTACACCTTC,CASGLGAGGYTF
.,TRBV30,TRBD2,TRBJ2-7,TGTGCCTGGACGCCGGCAGGGAGGGTATACGAGCAGTACTTC,CAWTPAGRVYEQYF
.,TRBV27,TRBD1,TRBJ1-2,TGTGCCAGCAGTTCCCTGACAGGGGTTTACTACACCTTC,CASSSLTGVYYTF
.,TRBV5-1,.,TRBJ2-2,TGCGCCAGCAGCTTGTCCGGACCGACGAACACCGGGGAGCTGTTTTTT,CASSLSGPTNTGELFF
.,TRBV5-1,TRBD1,TRBJ1-1,TGCGCCAGCAGCCAGGACAGGGGTTTAGTCACTGAAGCTTTCTTT,CASSQDRGLVTEAFF
.,TRBV6-5,.,TRBJ1-4,TGTGCCAGCAGTCGGGGAGGAGAAAAACTGTTTTTT,CASSRGGEKLFF
.,TRBV7-3,.,TRBJ2-5,TGTGCCAGCAGACGACACGGGGACGGGCAAGAGACCCAATACTTC,CASRRHGDGQETQYF
.,TRBV11-3,.,TRBJ1-1,TGTGCCAGCAGCTCCAGTCCGAACACTGAAGCTTTCTTT,CASSSSPNTEAFF
.,TRBV5-1,TRBD2,TRBJ2-3,TGCGCCAGCAGCTTTAAACCCACTAGCGAAATGGATACGCAGTATTTT,CASSFKPTSEMDTQYF
.,TRBV13,.,TRBJ1-1,TGTGCCAGCAGCTTATTCGGGACAATGACTGAAGCTTTCTTT,CASSLFGTMTEAFF
.,TRBV29-1,.,TRBJ1-4,TGCAGCGTTGGGGGGGGTGGTGAAAAACTGTTTTTT,CSVGGGGEKLFF
.,TRBV27,TRBD2,TRBJ2-3,TGTGCCAGCAGTTTATTAGGCGTGGGTCTAGCGGGGAGCACAGATACGCAGTATTTT,CASSLLGVGLAGSTDTQYF
.,TRBV7-2,.,TRBJ1-3,TGTGCCAGCAGCGCCACCCGGCAGGGCTACGGAAACACCATATATTTT,CASSATRQGYGNTIYF
once,TRBV11-2,.,TRBJ2-7,TGTGCCAGCAGCCCCCGACCCGGATGGGAGCAGTACTTC,CASSPRPGWEQYF
.,TRBV30,TRBD1,TRBJ2-6,TGTGCCTCACCGGGACAGGGGGCGCAAGGGGCCAACGTCCTGACTTTC,CASPGQGAQGANVLTF
.,TRBV11-2,.,TRBJ1-6,TGTGCCAGCAGCTTCGGGTGGTTAACAGGGAACAATTCACCCCTCCACTTT,CASSFGWLTGNNSPLHF
.,TRBV7-9,.,TRBJ2-5,TGTGCCAGCACTAAAGGGTCCAGTCAACAAGAGACCCAGTACTTC,CASTKGSSQQETQYF
.,TRBV29-1,TRBD1,TRBJ2-2,TGCAGCGTTGCATATCAGGGGGAGACCGGGGAGCTGTTTTTT,CSVAYQGETGELFF
.,TRBV2,TRBD1,TRBJ1-2,TGTGCCAGTGGAGGCCGGGACAGGGGGCTGTTGGACTATGGCTACACCTTC,CASGGRDRGLLDYGYTF
.,TRBV27,TRBD1,TRBJ2-2,TGTGCCAGCAGGTCCAGGGGGCACACCGGGGAGCTGTTTTTT,CASRSRGHTGELFF
.,TRBV7-3,.,TRBJ2-2,TGTGCCAGCAGCTTGACGAGAGAGACCGGGGAGCTGTTTTTT,CASSLTRETGELFF
few,TRBV7-3,TRBD2,TRBJ2-7,TGTGCCAGCAGCTTGACTAGCGGGGCCTACGAGCAGTACTTC,CASSLTSGAYEQYF
.,TRBV19,.,TRBJ1-1,TGTGCCAGTAGTATAGCCAGAATTAACACTGAAGCTTTCTTT,CASSIARINTEAFF
.,TRBV6-1,.,TRBJ1-5,TGTGCCAGCAGGAAGAGGGGGGACAATCAGCCCCAGCATTTT,CASRKRGDNQPQHF
few,TRBV14,.,TRBJ1-1,TGTGCCAGCAGCCAAGCTTATGGGGGGGCGCGGAACACTGAAGCTTTCTTT,CASSQAYGGARNTEAFF
.,TRBV7-9,TRBD1,TRBJ2-3,TGTGCCAGCAGCTTGATTCGGACAGGGGTCCGAGATACGCAGTATTTT,CASSLIRTGVRDTQYF
.,TRBV19,.,TRBJ2-2,TGTGCCACCAAATCTGGGACCGGGGCCGGGGAGCTGTTTTTT,CATKSGTGAGELFF
.,TRBV21-1,.,TRBJ2-5,TGTGCCAGCCGGTCAAGGGAGACCCAGTACTTC,CASRSRETQYF
.,TRBV18,.,TRBJ1-2,TGTGCCAGCTCACCAGGGGGGTTGGAAGGCTACACCTTC,CASSPGGLEGYTF
.,TRBV28,.,TRBJ1-5,TGTGCCAGCAGGGGGGCAGGCCTTGGGAGCAATCAGCCCCAGCATTTT,CASRGAGLGSNQPQHF